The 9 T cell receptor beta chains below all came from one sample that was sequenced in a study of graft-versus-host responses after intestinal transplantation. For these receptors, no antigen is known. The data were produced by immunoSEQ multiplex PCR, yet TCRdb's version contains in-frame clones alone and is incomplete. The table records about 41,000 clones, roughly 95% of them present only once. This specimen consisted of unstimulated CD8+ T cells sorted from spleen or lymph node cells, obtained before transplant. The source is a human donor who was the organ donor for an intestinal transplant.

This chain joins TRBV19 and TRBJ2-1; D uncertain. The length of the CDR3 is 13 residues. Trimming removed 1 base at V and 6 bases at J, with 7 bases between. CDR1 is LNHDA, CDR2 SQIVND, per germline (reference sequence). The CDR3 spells CASSIAYPNEQFF. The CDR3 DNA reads TGTGCCAGTAGTATAGCATACCCCAATGAGCAGTTCTTC. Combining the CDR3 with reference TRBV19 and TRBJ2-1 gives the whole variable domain DGGITQSPKYLFRKEGQNVTLSCEQNLNHDAMYWYRQDPGQGLRLIYYSQIVNDFQKGDIAEGYSVSREKKESFPLTVTSAQKNPTAFYLCASSIAYPNEQFFGPGTRLTVL.

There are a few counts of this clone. The CDR3 DNA is TGTGCCAGCAGTGCGACGCGACAGGGACCGACTGGCTACACCTTC. Protein sequence: CASSATRQGPTGYTF. This rearrangement joins TRBV6-5 to TRBJ1-2; TRBD1 matches 7 bases. The germline V gene has CDR1 MNHEY and CDR2 SVGAGI. There are 15 residues in the CDR3. J gave up 7 bases and V 5 bases, and 13 bases lay outside the gene matches.

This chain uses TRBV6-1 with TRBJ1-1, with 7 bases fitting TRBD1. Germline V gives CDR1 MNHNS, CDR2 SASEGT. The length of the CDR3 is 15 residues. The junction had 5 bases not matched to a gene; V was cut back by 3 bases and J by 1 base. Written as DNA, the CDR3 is TGTGCCAGCAGTGAGGTCGGGACAGAGAACACTGAAGCTTTCTTT. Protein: CASSEVGTENTEAFF.

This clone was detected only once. The CDR3 bases are TGTGCCAGTAGTTGGGGAGACAGGGGCTACGAGCAGTACTTC. Protein: CASSWGDRGYEQYF. The chain uses TRBV19 and TRBJ2-7, with 8 bases that match TRBD1. The CDR3 runs to 14 residues. Trimming cost V 5 bases and J 3 bases; bases outside gene matches: 6. In germline, CDR1 is LNHDA, CDR2 SQIVND (reference sequence).

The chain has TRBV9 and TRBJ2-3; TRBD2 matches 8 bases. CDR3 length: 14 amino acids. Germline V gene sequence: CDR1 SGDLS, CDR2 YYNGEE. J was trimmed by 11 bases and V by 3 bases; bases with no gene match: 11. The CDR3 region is CASSAGSGGMGQYF. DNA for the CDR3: TGTGCCAGCAGCGCTGGGTCGGGAGGGATGGGGCAGTATTTT.

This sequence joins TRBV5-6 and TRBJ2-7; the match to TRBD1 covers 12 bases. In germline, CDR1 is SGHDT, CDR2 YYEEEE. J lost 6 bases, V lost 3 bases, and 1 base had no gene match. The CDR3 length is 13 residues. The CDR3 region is CASSWDRGPEQYF. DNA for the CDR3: TGTGCCAGCAGCTGGGACAGGGGGCCCGAGCAGTACTTC. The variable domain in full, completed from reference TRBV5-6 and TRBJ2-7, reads DAGVTQSPTHLIKTRGQQVTLRCSPKSGHDTVSWYQQALGQGPQFIFQYYEEEERQRGNFPDRFSGHQFPNYSSELNVNALLLGDSALYLCASSWDRGPEQYFGPGTRLTVT.

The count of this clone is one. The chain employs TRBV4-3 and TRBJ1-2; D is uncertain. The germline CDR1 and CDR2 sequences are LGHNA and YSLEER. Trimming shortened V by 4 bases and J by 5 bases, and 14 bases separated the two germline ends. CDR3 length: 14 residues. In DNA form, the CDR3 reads TGCGCCAGCAGCCTGAAATTTGGGGTGTATGGCTACACCTTC. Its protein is CASSLKFGVYGYTF.

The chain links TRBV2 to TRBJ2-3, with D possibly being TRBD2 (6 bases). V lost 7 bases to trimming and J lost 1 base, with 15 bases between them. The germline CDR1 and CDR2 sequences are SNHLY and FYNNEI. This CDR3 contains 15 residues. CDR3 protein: CASIEEGGGTDTQYF. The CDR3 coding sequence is TGTGCCAGCATCGAAGAGGGCGGGGGCACAGATACGCAGTATTTT.

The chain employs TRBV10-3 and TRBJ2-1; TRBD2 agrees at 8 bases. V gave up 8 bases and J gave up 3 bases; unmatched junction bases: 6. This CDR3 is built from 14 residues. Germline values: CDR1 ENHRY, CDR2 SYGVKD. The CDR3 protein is CAIRGGGHYNEQFF. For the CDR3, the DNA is TGTGCCATCCGCGGCGGGGGGCACTACAATGAGCAGTTCTTC.